This TCR beta chain was identified during a study of spatial heterogeneity in lung cancer. Turning to the study itself: Sequencing of follow-up PBMC samples took place when they were available, at a median of approximately 26 months after resection.

The time point is: blood at routine non-recurrence follow-up after resection. The input material, whole RNA from tumor, nontumor lung or frozen PBMC, was sequenced unsorted. V dropped 0 bases and J dropped 6 bases, with 12 bases sitting between them. CDR1 GTSNPN and CDR2 SVGIG come from the germline V gene (reference sequence). The CDR3 is 14 residues long. Carried by each TCR cDNA molecule was a unique molecular identifier. TCRdb re-analysed the 5' RACE reads in MiXCR, keeping a single row per CDR3 protein. The profile shows about 43,000 distinct CDR3 sequences, approximately 22% of them singletons. Only a few counts were recorded for this clonotype.

The chain is built from TRBV30 and TRBJ1-5; D possibly corresponds to TRBD1 (5 bases). The source material was PBMCs, sampled at follow-up. The TCR was taken from a female donor with early-stage non-small cell lung cancer. The CDR3: CAWSVLTGGQPQHF. DNA for the CDR3: TGTGCCTGGAGTGTACTGACTGGGGGTCAGCCCCAGCATTTT.